The clone carrying this TCR beta chain has just one count. This specimen comes from a study of blood T cell repertoires in COVID-19. Method: immunoSEQ multiplex PCR; TCRdb's copy keeps in-frame clones and lacks some. This table has some 240,000 clones, about four fifths appearing once. Seattle participants joined during active infection and were tracked over time. CDR1 and CDR2 from the germline V gene are ENHRY and SYGVKD. The V end lost 9 bases, the J end lost 5 bases, and 14 bases lay between the germline ends. This CDR3 region has 13 residues. Sequencing input: peripheral blood. This clonotype was sampled from an elderly woman with COVID-19, enrolled during active disease. This chain uses TRBV10-3 with TRBJ1-5; D gene ambiguous. Here the CDR3 reads CAIGSREDQPQHF. The CDR3 coding sequence is TGTGCCATTGGGAGCCGGGAAGATCAGCCCCAGCATTTT.